This is a list of T cell receptor beta chains from one sample in a study of metastatic and nonmetastatic thyroid tumors. TCRdb re-called clones from the PCR reads using MiXCR. The data contain tens of thousands of clones, 15% to 18% of them singletons. The sequenced sample consisted of blood. The receptors here all came from a female donor with papillary thyroid cancer or a benign thyroid nodule (not recorded which). Some clones in this sample may be carry-over from other donors' samples. Each CDR3 is given with its conserved first and last residue. Fields, in order: clone size, D gene, V gene, J gene, CDR3 protein, CDR3 DNA. A D gene is named only where the DNA matches it firmly. Some rows have no size entry. The others give once, few or many, or a class for an expanded clone.

size: many; D: TRBD2; V: TRBV5-5; J: TRBJ2-5; CDR3: CASSGTSGSSETQYF; DNA: TGTGCCAGCAGCGGAACTAGCGGGAGTAGTGAGACCCAGTACTTC
size: many; D: .; V: TRBV10-2; J: TRBJ1-6; CDR3: CASSEDHNSPLHF; DNA: TGCGCCAGCAGTGAAGACCATAATTCACCCCTCCACTTT
size: .; D: .; V: TRBV6-2/TRBV6-3; J: TRBJ1-1; CDR3: CASWSNTEAFF; DNA: TGTGCCAGCTGGTCGAACACTGAAGCTTTCTTT
size: many; D: .; V: TRBV7-2; J: TRBJ2-2; CDR3: CASSRQQVLGELFF; DNA: TGTGCCAGCAGCCGCCAACAGGTCCTCGGGGAGCTGTTTTTT
size: many; D: .; V: TRBV7-9; J: TRBJ1-1; CDR3: CASSLEGMNTEAFF; DNA: TGTGCCAGCAGCTTAGAAGGGATGAACACTGAAGCTTTCTTT
size: many; D: TRBD2; V: TRBV20-1; J: TRBJ2-7; CDR3: CSAEGGGLARDEQYF; DNA: TGCAGTGCGGAAGGTGGGGGACTAGCTCGAGACGAGCAGTACTTC
size: many; D: TRBD1; V: TRBV20-1; J: TRBJ1-2; CDR3: CSARDRSGERTGLSGGYTF; DNA: TGCAGTGCTAGAGATCGATCTGGCGAAAGGACAGGACTATCGGGCGGCTACACCTTC
size: many; D: .; V: TRBV12-3/TRBV12-4; J: TRBJ2-4; CDR3: CASSFPGNIQYF; DNA: TGTGCCAGCAGCTTCCCAGGGAACATTCAGTACTTC
size: many; D: TRBD2; V: TRBV7-3; J: TRBJ2-3; CDR3: CASTESGRVTDTQYF; DNA: TGTGCCAGCACCGAAAGCGGGAGGGTCACAGATACGCAGTATTTT
size: few; D: .; V: TRBV28; J: TRBJ1-2; CDR3: CASSSRDTLPYGYTF; DNA: TGTGCCAGCAGTAGCCGGGACACCCTACCCTATGGCTACACCTTC
size: many; D: .; V: TRBV5-1; J: TRBJ2-3; CDR3: CASSPSRGLVTDTQYF; DNA: TGCGCCAGCAGCCCAAGTAGGGGTTTGGTTACAGATACGCAGTATTTT
size: many; D: .; V: TRBV14; J: TRBJ2-5; CDR3: CASSPGLILTKTETQYF; DNA: TGTGCCAGCAGCCCTGGCCTAATTCTGACAAAAACGGAGACCCAGTACTTC
size: many; D: TRBD1; V: TRBV20-1; J: TRBJ2-3; CDR3: CSASQTGLSTDTQYF; DNA: TGCAGTGCTAGCCAGACAGGGCTGAGCACAGATACGCAGTATTTT
size: many; D: .; V: TRBV10-1; J: TRBJ1-1; CDR3: CASSDRHTEAFF; DNA: TGCGCCAGCAGTGACCGGCACACTGAAGCTTTCTTT
size: medium-sized; D: .; V: TRBV6-2/TRBV6-3; J: TRBJ1-2; CDR3: CASSENLYGYTF; DNA: TGTGCCAGCAGTGAGAATTTGTATGGCTACACCTTC
size: many; D: .; V: TRBV25-1; J: TRBJ2-3; CDR3: CASSQRTESTDTQYF; DNA: TGTGCCAGCAGTCAGAGGACGGAGAGCACAGATACGCAGTATTTT
size: few; D: .; V: TRBV19; J: TRBJ2-7; CDR3: CASSIDLVPQYF; DNA: TGTGCCAGTAGTATAGATCTTGTCCCCCAGTACTTC
size: few; D: TRBD1; V: TRBV12-3/TRBV12-4; J: TRBJ2-7; CDR3: CASSRGTGGANEQYF; DNA: TGTGCCAGCAGCCGCGGGACAGGGGGCGCAAACGAGCAGTACTTC
size: many; D: TRBD1; V: TRBV11-1; J: TRBJ1-2; CDR3: CASSLGGTARSYGYTF; DNA: TGTGCCAGCAGCTTGGGTGGGACAGCTCGGAGTTATGGCTACACCTTC
size: .; D: TRBD1; V: TRBV5-1; J: TRBJ1-2; CDR3: CASRVQGIDCYTF; DNA: TGCGCCAGCAGGGTACAGGGGATAGATTGCTACACCTTC
size: many; D: TRBD1; V: TRBV7-3; J: TRBJ2-1; CDR3: CASTPRGQGAYNEQFF; DNA: TGTGCCAGCACCCCAAGGGGGCAGGGAGCTTACAATGAGCAGTTCTTC
size: .; D: TRBD1; V: TRBV12-3/TRBV12-4; J: TRBJ1-2; CDR3: CASSKTGGGGYTF; DNA: TGTGCCAGCAGCAAAACAGGGGGCGGTGGCTACACCTTC
size: many; D: .; V: TRBV9; J: TRBJ2-1; CDR3: CASSPSPPNEQFF; DNA: TGTGCCAGCAGCCCCTCCCCCCCCAATGAGCAGTTCTTC
size: .; D: TRBD2; V: TRBV11-2; J: TRBJ2-7; CDR3: CASSLYGGGFYDQYF; DNA: TGCGCCAGCAGCTTATATGGGGGGGGATTTTACGATCAGTACTTC
size: .; D: TRBD1; V: TRBV6-1; J: TRBJ1-5; CDR3: CASSHRGAYNQPQHF; DNA: TGTGCCAGCAGTCACAGGGGCGCGTACAATCAGCCCCAGCATTTT
size: many; D: TRBD2; V: TRBV7-2; J: TRBJ2-1; CDR3: CASSLYASGPNPYNEQFF; DNA: TGTGCCAGCAGCTTATACGCTAGCGGGCCAAATCCATACAATGAGCAGTTCTTC
size: .; D: TRBD1; V: TRBV11-2; J: TRBJ2-1; CDR3: CASSFGTGFINEQFF; DNA: TGTGCCAGCAGCTTTGGGACAGGGTTCATTAATGAGCAGTTCTTC
size: many; D: TRBD1; V: TRBV5-1; J: TRBJ1-1; CDR3: CASSYRGPPNTEAFF; DNA: TGCGCCAGCAGCTACAGGGGCCCACCGAACACTGAAGCTTTCTTT
size: medium-sized; D: .; V: TRBV6-2/TRBV6-3; J: TRBJ2-7; CDR3: CASTFGTYQEQYF; DNA: TGTGCCAGCACTTTCGGGACGTACCAAGAGCAGTACTTC
size: many; D: TRBD2; V: TRBV7-2; J: TRBJ2-1; CDR3: CASSFSGSLEYDNEQFF; DNA: TGTGCCAGCAGCTTCAGCGGGAGCCTCGAATACGACAATGAGCAGTTCTTC
size: many; D: TRBD1; V: TRBV5-1; J: TRBJ2-2; CDR3: CASRATGLPGELFF; DNA: TGCGCCAGCAGAGCGACAGGGCTTCCCGGGGAGCTGTTTTTT
size: .; D: TRBD2; V: TRBV20-1; J: TRBJ2-5; CDR3: CSARGNIAGGPETQYF; DNA: TGCAGTGCTCGAGGAAATATAGCGGGGGGGCCAGAGACCCAGTACTTC
size: few; D: .; V: TRBV12-1; J: TRBJ2-5; CDR3: CASSRETSGESETQYF; DNA: TGTGCCAGCAGCCGTGAGACTAGCGGGGAGTCGGAGACCCAGTACTTC
size: few; D: TRBD1; V: TRBV28; J: TRBJ1-6; CDR3: CASSLRDRGNSPLHF; DNA: TGTGCCAGCAGTCTCAGGGACAGGGGTAATTCACCCCTCCACTTT
size: many; D: .; V: TRBV7-2; J: TRBJ1-3; CDR3: CASSPGDIGNTIYF; DNA: TGTGCCAGCAGCCCAGGGGACATTGGAAACACCATATATTTT
size: .; D: .; V: TRBV11-1; J: TRBJ2-7; CDR3: CASSWIEGETYDQYF; DNA: TGTGCCAGCAGCTGGATCGAGGGTGAAACCTACGACCAGTACTTC
size: many; D: TRBD1; V: TRBV7-8; J: TRBJ1-2; CDR3: CASSSTGRSYTF; DNA: TGTGCCAGCAGCTCGACAGGGCGGAGCTACACCTTC
size: medium-sized; D: TRBD1; V: TRBV28; J: TRBJ2-7; CDR3: CASRYPGRGLEQYF; DNA: TGTGCCAGCAGATACCCCGGCAGGGGGCTCGAGCAGTACTTC
size: many; D: TRBD2; V: TRBV12-3/TRBV12-4; J: TRBJ2-2; CDR3: CASSFVAGGQLFF; DNA: TGTGCCAGCAGTTTTGTAGCGGGGGGGCAGCTGTTTTTT
size: many; D: .; V: TRBV5-1; J: TRBJ2-1; CDR3: CASSLEGGSYNEQFF; DNA: TGCGCCAGCAGCTTGGAAGGGGGGTCCTACAATGAGCAGTTCTTC